This T cell receptor (beta chain) was retrieved from a study of regulatory T cells in long-lasting Graves disease. Building the TCR beta libraries relied on iRepertoire HTBI primers, and CDR3 regions underwent Arm-PCR. TCRdb redid the calling of the multiplex PCR reads with MiXCR, one entry per CDR3 protein. The sample contains 600,000 to 850,000 distinct CDR3 sequences, around 30% of which appear only once. Time point noted: persistent/refractory GD, antithyroid drugs over 5 years with positive TRAb. There was RNA extracted from PBMCs, and the TCR library was made from it. This CDR3 contains 15 residues. Trimming took off 0 bases at V and 5 bases at J, with 11 bases between the two ends. Germline V lookup: CDR1 LGHDT, CDR2 YNNKEL (reference sequence). Many counts were recorded for this clonotype.

This receptor was identified in a female donor with Graves disease. The sequencing here drew on peripheral blood mononuclear cells (PBMCs), taken when the disease was refractory, from a patient treated with antithyroid drugs. V gene TRBV3-1 combines with J gene TRBJ2-4, with D uncertain. This CDR3 is CASSQDRPSQNIQYF. CDR3 nucleotide sequence: TGTGCCAGCAGCCAAGACCGTCCGTCCCAAAACATTCAGTACTTC.